The 9 T cell receptor beta chains below were found in one sample sequenced in a study of T-cell memory formation after mild COVID-19. TCRdb ran MiXCR on the 5' RACE reads and lists one entry per CDR3 protein. The sample includes 450,000 or so distinct CDR3 sequences, 20% to 25% of them seen just once. Sequenced material: PBMCs or a T cell subset sorted from them (not recorded which). The receptors shown here come from an adult woman who had mild COVID-19 (a few samples of this study predate the infection). Cell type and time point are not known.

In its sample, this clonotype was seen a few times. The chain is built from TRBV12-3 or TRBV12-4 and TRBJ1-5, with no clear D. V lost 5 bases to trimming and J lost 11 bases, with 16 bases between them. The CDR3 runs to 13 residues. For the CDR3, the DNA is TGTGCCAGCAGTGTGGGGAGGGAGTCGGCCCAGCATTTT. Protein sequence: CASSVGRESAQHF.

The chain combines TRBV27 with TRBJ2-2; no clear D gene. The CDR3 length is 14 residues. Germline V gene lookup returns CDR1 MNHEY and CDR2 SMNVEV (reference sequence). V dropped 6 bases and J dropped 4 bases, with 12 bases sitting between them. The CDR3 loop reads CASREGWTTGELFF. For the CDR3, the DNA is TGTGCCAGCAGGGAAGGGTGGACCACCGGGGAGCTGTTTTTT.

This clonotype has a handful of counts. The chain joins TRBV7-7 to TRBJ2-2; the D call may be TRBD1 or TRBD2 (5 bases each). From germline, CDR1 is SSHAT and CDR2 FNYEAQ (reference sequence). V lost 3 bases and J 1 base, leaving 12 bases between the germline ends. CDR3 length: 16 amino acids. CDR3 sequence (DNA): TGTGCCAGCAGCTTGGGGACCTATAAGAACACCGGGGAGCTGTTTTTT. Amino acids: CASSLGTYKNTGELFF.

The chain links TRBV7-2 to TRBJ1-2, with D perhaps TRBD1 (6 bases). The CDR3 is 14 amino acids. Germline V lookup: CDR1 SGHTA, CDR2 FQGNSA. The V gene lost 5 bases and the J gene lost 6 bases, with 16 bases spanning the gap. CDR3 DNA: TGTGCCAGCAGCGTGCTCCAGGGGAGGGATGGCTACACCTTC. Its protein is CASSVLQGRDGYTF.

The chain links TRBV7-9 to TRBJ1-1; 7 bases align to TRBD1. Trimming at V came to 0 bases and at J to 11 bases, leaving 9 bases not matched to a gene. This CDR3 comprises 14 residues. Germline V gives CDR1 SEHNR, CDR2 FQNEAQ (reference sequence). The CDR3 reads CASSLAGGQNLAFF. The CDR3 coding sequence is TGTGCCAGCAGCTTAGCGGGGGGACAGAATTTGGCTTTCTTT.

The table lists this clonotype with a few counts. The chain combines TRBV12-3 or TRBV12-4 with TRBJ1-2; D is unresolved. The CDR3 covers 12 residues. Trimming shortened V by 1 base and J by 8 bases, and 8 bases separated the two germline ends. CDR3 sequence reads: CASSLEVLGYTF. Here the CDR3 DNA reads TGTGCCAGCAGTTTAGAGGTACTGGGCTACACCTTC.

This clonotype was counted a few times. The chain couples TRBV12-3 or TRBV12-4 to TRBJ2-7, with 11 bases aligning to TRBD2. Germline trimming cut 7 bases from V and 4 bases from J; bases unmatched to any gene: 9. The CDR3 has 15 amino acids. CDR3 loop: CASTQSSGGLYEQYF. CDR3 DNA sequence: TGTGCCAGCACCCAATCTAGCGGGGGGCTTTACGAGCAGTACTTC.

This clonotype was counted only a few times. The gene calls are TRBV5-5 and TRBJ2-7, with D perhaps matching TRBD1 or TRBD2 (6 bases each). This CDR3 has 15 residues. Germline CDR1 reads SGHKS; CDR2 reads YYEKEE (reference sequence). Trimming left V 0 bases short and J 2 bases short, with 12 bases between. The CDR3 DNA reads TGTGCCAGCAGCTTGGAGGGGGGCCGTACCTACGAGCAGTACTTC. Translating it yields CASSLEGGRTYEQYF.

This clonotype has more than one count but fewer than ten. The rearrangement uses TRBV19 and TRBJ1-4, with a tentative D call TRBD1 (5 bases). Germline loops: CDR1 LNHDA, CDR2 SQIVND (reference sequence). The V end was cut by 5 bases, the J end by 13 bases, with 17 bases between. CDR3 size: 13 residues. CDR3 loop: CASSAGTAGSLFF. The CDR3 DNA reads as TGTGCCAGTAGTGCTGGGACCGCCGGGTCACTGTTTTTT.